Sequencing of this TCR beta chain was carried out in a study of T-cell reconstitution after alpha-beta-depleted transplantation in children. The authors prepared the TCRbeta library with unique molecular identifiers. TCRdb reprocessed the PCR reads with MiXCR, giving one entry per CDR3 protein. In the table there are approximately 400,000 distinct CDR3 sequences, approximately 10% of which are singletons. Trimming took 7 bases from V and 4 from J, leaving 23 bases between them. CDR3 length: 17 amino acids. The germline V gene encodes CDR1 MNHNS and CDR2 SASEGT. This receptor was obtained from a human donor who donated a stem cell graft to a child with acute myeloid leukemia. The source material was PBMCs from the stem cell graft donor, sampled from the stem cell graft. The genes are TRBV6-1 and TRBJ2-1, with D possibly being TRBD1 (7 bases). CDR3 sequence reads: CASTHRTGAGQYNEQFF. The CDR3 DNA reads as TGTGCCAGCACCCACAGGACCGGTGCGGGACAGTACAATGAGCAGTTCTTC.